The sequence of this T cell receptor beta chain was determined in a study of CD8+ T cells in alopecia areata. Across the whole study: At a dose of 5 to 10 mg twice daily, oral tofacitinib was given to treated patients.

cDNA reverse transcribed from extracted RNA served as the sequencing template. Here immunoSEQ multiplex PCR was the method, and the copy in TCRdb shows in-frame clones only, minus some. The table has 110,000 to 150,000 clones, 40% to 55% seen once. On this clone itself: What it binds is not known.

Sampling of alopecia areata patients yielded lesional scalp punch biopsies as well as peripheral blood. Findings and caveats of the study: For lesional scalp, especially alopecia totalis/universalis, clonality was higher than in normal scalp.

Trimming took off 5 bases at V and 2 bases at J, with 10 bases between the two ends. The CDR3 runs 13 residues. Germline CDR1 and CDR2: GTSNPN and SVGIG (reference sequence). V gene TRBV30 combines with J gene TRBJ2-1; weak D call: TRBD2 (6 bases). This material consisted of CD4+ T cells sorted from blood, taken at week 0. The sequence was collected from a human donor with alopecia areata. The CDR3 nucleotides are TGTGCCTGGTCTAGCGCAACCTACAATGAGCAGTTCTTC. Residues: CAWSSATYNEQFF.